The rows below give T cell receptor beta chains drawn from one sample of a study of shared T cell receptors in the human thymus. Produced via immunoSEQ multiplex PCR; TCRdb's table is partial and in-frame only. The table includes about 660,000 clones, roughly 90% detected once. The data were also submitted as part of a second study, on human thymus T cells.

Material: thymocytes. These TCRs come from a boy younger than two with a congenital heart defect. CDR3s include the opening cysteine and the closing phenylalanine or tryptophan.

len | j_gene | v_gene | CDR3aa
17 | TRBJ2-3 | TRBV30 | CAWSVYGTSGVTDTQYF
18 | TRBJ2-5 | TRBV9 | CASSVDPGLAGVGETQYF
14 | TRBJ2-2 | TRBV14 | CASSRTKGAGELFF
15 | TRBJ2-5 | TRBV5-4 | CASSSLLAGRETQYF
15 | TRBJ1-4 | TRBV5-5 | CASSGTGAYNEKLFF
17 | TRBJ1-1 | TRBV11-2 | CASSLDRGRLSSSEAFF
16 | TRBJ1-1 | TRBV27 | CASSQNPHGTDTEAFF
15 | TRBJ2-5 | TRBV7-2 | CASSLLSGSQETQYF
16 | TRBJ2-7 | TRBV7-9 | CASSPAERTISYEQYF
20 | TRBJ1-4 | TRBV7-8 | CASSSRDRGRRRATNEKLFF
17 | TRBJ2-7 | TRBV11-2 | CASSLPHRTSETYEQYF
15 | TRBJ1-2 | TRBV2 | CASSARGGLDYGYTF